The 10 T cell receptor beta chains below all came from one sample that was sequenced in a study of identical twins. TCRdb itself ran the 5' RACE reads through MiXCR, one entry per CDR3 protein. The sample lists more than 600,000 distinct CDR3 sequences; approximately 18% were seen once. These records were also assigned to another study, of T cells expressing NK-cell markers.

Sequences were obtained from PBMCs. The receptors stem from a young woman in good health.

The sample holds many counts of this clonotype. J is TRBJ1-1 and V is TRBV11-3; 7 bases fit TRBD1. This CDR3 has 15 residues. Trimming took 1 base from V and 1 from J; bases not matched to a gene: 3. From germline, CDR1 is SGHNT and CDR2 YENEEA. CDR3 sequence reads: CASSLGQGENTEAFF. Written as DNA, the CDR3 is TGTGCCAGCAGCTTAGGACAGGGCGAGAACACTGAAGCTTTCTTT.

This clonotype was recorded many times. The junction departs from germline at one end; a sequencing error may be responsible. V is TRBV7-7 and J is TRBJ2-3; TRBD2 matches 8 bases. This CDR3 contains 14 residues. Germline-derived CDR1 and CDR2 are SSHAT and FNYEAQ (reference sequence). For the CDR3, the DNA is TGTGCTAGCAGCACTGGGACTAGTTCAGATACGCAGTATTTT. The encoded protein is CASSTGTSSDTQYF.

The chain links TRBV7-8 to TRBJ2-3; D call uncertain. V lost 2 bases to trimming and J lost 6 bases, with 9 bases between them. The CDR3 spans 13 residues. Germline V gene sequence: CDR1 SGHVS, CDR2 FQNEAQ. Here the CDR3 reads CASSLRNMDTQYF. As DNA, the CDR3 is TGTGCCAGCAGCTTAAGAAACATGGATACGCAGTATTTT. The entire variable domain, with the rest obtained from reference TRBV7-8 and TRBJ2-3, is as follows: GAGVSQSPRYKVAKRGQDVALRCDPISGHVSLFWYQQALGQGPEFLTYFQNEAQLDKSGLPSDRFFAERPEGSVSTLKIQRTQQEDSAVYLCASSLRNMDTQYFGPGTRLTVL.

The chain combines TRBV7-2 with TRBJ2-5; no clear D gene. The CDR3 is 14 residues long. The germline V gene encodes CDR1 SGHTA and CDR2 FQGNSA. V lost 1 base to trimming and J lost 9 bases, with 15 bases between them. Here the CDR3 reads CASSLVGRAWPQYF. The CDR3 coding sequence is TGTGCCAGCAGCTTAGTGGGTAGGGCTTGGCCCCAGTACTTC.

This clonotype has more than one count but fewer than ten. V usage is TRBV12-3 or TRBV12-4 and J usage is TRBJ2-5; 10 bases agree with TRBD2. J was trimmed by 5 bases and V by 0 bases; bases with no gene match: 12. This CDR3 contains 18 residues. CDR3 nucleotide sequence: TGTGCCAGCAGTTTAGCACGGCAGGGACTAGCGTGGTATGAGACCCAGTACTTC. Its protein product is CASSLARQGLAWYETQYF.

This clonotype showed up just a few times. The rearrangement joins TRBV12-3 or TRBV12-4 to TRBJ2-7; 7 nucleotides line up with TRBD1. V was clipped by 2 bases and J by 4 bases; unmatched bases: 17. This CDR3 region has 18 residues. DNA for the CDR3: TGTGCCAGCAGTTTAAGTCGCAGGGGGATATTCTCAAGGTACGAGCAGTACTTC. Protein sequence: CASSLSRRGIFSRYEQYF.

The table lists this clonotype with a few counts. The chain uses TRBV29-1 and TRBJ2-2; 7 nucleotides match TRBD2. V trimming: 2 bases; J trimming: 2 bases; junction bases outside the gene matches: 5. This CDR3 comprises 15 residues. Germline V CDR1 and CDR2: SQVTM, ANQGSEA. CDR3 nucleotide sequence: TGCAGCGTTGAATGGGGCGGGAGTAACACCGGGGAGCTGTTTTTT. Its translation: CSVEWGGSNTGELFF.

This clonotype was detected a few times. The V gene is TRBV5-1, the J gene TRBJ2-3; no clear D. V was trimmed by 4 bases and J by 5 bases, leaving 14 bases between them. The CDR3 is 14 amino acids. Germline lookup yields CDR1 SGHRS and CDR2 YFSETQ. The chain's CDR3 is CASSVFPDKDTQYF. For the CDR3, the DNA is TGCGCCAGCAGCGTATTCCCGGATAAAGATACGCAGTATTTT.

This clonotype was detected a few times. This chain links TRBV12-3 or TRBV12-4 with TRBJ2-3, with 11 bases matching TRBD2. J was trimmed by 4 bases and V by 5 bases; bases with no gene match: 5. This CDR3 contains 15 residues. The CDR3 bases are TGTGCCAGCAGTCCGATAGCGGGAGGGCCAGATACGCAGTATTTT. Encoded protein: CASSPIAGGPDTQYF.

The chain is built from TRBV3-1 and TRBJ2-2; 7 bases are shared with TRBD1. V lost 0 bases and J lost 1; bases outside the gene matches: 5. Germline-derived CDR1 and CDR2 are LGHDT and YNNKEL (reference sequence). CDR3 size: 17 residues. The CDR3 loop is CASSQENGDRNTGELFF. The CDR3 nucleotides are TGTGCCAGCAGCCAAGAAAACGGGGACAGGAACACCGGGGAGCTGTTTTTT.